These 25 T cell receptor beta chains were all obtained from the same sample, sequenced in a study of cytomegalovirus exposure and HLA in healthy donors. Primers included in the PCR were 60 Vbeta and 13 Jbeta primers. Repertoires were generated with immunoSEQ multiplex PCR, while TCRdb's copy carries only in-frame clones and drops some. The data hold some 44,000 clones, with around 50% observed a single time. The sample consisted of PBMCs. The receptors here all came from a human donor in good health.

The chain couples TRBV2 to TRBJ1-3; D gene ambiguous. From germline, CDR1 is SNHLY and CDR2 FYNNEI. Deletions cut 4 bases from V and 0 bases from J, with 7 bases between. This CDR3 region has 14 residues. Written as DNA, the CDR3 is TGTGCCAGCAGTGGAGGGAGCTCTGGAAACACCATATATTTT. It translates to CASSGGSSGNTIYF.

CDR3 protein: CASSLNLATDTQYF. The DNA of the CDR3 is TGTGCCAGCAGCTTAAATTTAGCCACAGATACGCAGTATTTT. This chain uses TRBV7-9 with TRBJ2-3; D unclear. V lost 2 bases to trimming and J lost 2 bases, with 8 bases between them. The CDR3 loop spans 14 amino acids. Germline CDR1 SEHNR, CDR2 FQNEAQ (reference sequence).

V is TRBV7-8 and J is TRBJ2-5, with 11 bases matching TRBD1. Per germline, CDR1 SGHVS and CDR2 FQNEAQ. The J segment lost 4 bases and the V segment lost 8 bases, leaving 3 bases of the junction unmatched. This CDR3 has 13 amino acids. The CDR3 DNA is TGTGCCAGCCGGACAGGGGGCGGAGAGACCCAGTACTTC. It is translated as CASRTGGGETQYF.

This chain joins TRBV5-1 and TRBJ2-7; 9 nucleotides match TRBD1. Germline V lookup: CDR1 SGHRS, CDR2 YFSETQ. J lost 6 bases, V lost 3 bases, and 7 bases had no gene match. The CDR3 is made up of 14 amino acids. This CDR3 reads CASSYDRGYGEQYF. DNA for the CDR3: TGCGCCAGCAGCTACGACAGGGGGTATGGCGAGCAGTACTTC.

This clone has more than one count but fewer than ten. The genes are TRBV7-3 and TRBJ2-2, with 7 bases lining up with TRBD1. The CDR3 contains 15 residues. Looked up from germline, CDR1 is SGHTA and CDR2 is FQGTGA. After removal of 10 bases from V and 4 bases from J, the junction contained 12 bases not matched to a gene. The CDR3 protein is CATSFTGAPTGELFF. CDR3 in DNA: TGTGCCACTTCCTTCACAGGGGCCCCCACCGGGGAGCTGTTTTTT.

The V call is TRBV5-6, the J call TRBJ2-1, with TRBD1 as a possible D gene (6 bases). The CDR3 consists of 13 residues. Trimming pared 3 bases from V and 5 bases from J, leaving 9 bases between. Germline V gene sequence: CDR1 SGHDT, CDR2 YYEEEE. The CDR3 region is CASSYGQNNEQFF. DNA of the CDR3: TGTGCCAGCAGCTACGGACAGAACAATGAGCAGTTCTTC.

The chain has TRBV18 and TRBJ1-1; 7 positions agree with TRBD1. The V segment lost 4 bases and the J segment 1 base; nucleotides outside the gene matches: 6. Per the germline V gene, CDR1 is KGHSH and CDR2 is LQKENI. CDR3 length: 15 amino acids. The CDR3 sequence: CASSRDRPSNTEAFF. The CDR3 nucleotides are TGTGCCAGCTCACGGGACAGACCATCGAACACTGAAGCTTTCTTT. Supplemented by reference TRBV18 and TRBJ1-1, the full variable domain reads NAGVMQNPRHLVRRRGQEARLRCSPMKGHSHVYWYRQLPEEGLKFMVYLQKENIIDESGMPKERFSAEFPKEGPSILRIQQVVRGDSAAYFCASSRDRPSNTEAFFGQGTRLTVV.

J is TRBJ1-5 and V is TRBV10-2; no definite D call. The CDR3 is 15 amino acids. CDR1 is WSHSY, CDR2 SAAADI, per germline. V was pared by 5 bases and J by 0 bases, with 11 bases between. The CDR3 coding sequence is TGCGCCAGCAGTCCCCCTCTATATAGCAATCAGCCCCAGCATTTT. Its protein product is CASSPPLYSNQPQHF.

The rearrangement joins TRBV7-9 to TRBJ2-3; 7 positions match TRBD1. Per germline, CDR1 SEHNR and CDR2 FQNEAQ (reference sequence). The CDR3 has 14 amino acids. Trimming took 1 base from V and 5 from J; bases not matched to a gene: 3. The CDR3 is CASSLGAGGDTQYF. CDR3 nucleotide sequence: TGTGCCAGCAGCTTAGGGGCAGGGGGAGATACGCAGTATTTT.

This clone was found once. A read error may produce the germline difference seen at one junction end. The chain joins TRBV9 to TRBJ2-2, with D perhaps TRBD2 (7 bases). Germline CDR1 is SGDLS and CDR2 is YYNGEE. This CDR3 comprises 14 residues. This chain's CDR3 is CASGVRGGDGELFF. The CDR3 DNA is TGTGCCAGCGGCGTAAGGGGGGGGGACGGGGAGCTGTTTTTT.

The rearrangement uses TRBV11-2 and TRBJ1-2, with TRBD1 as a possible D gene (6 bases). There are 12 residues in the CDR3. Germline V lookup: CDR1 SGHAT, CDR2 FQNNGV. With 5 bases removed from V and 8 bases from J, the gap between germline ends came to 12 bases. Written as DNA, the CDR3 is TGTGCCAGCAGCCCAGCCCAGGGGGGCTACACCTTC. This sequence encodes CASSPAQGGYTF. The full variable domain, completed using reference TRBV11-2 and TRBJ1-2, is EAGVAQSPRYKIIEKRQSVAFWCNPISGHATLYWYQQILGQGPKLLIQFQNNGVVDDSQLPKDRFSAERLKGVDSTLKIQPAKLEDSAVYLCASSPAQGGYTFGSGTRLTVV.

This clone was seen a handful of times. J is TRBJ2-1 and V is TRBV9; weak D call: TRBD2 (7 bases). The CDR3 is 16 residues long. Trimming stripped 2 bases from V and 5 bases from J, with 17 bases between. CDR1 SGDLS and CDR2 YYNGEE come from the germline V gene. CDR3 in amino acids: CASSVQAAGANNEQFF. The CDR3 coding sequence is TGTGCCAGCAGCGTTCAGGCTGCGGGGGCAAACAATGAGCAGTTCTTC.

The rearrangement links TRBV6-1 to TRBJ2-3; 7 bases align to TRBD2. CDR3 length: 15 residues. Germline V CDR1 and CDR2: MNHNS, SASEGT. The V segment lost 4 bases and the J segment 1 base; nucleotides outside the gene matches: 5. CDR3 loop: CASSGSAGGTDTQYF. CDR3 DNA sequence: TGTGCCAGCAGTGGGTCGGCGGGAGGCACAGATACGCAGTATTTT.

The rearrangement uses TRBV1 and TRBJ2-5; the table's D call, TRBD2, was not checked against the DNA. TRBV1 is flagged as a pseudogene. The CDR3 has 18 residues. The CDR3 region has the DNA TGCACCAGCAGCCAAGAGATCGATAGCGGGAGTATGGGCGAGACCCAGTACTTC. This sequence encodes CTSSQEIDSGSMGETQYF.

The V call is TRBV19, the J call TRBJ1-1; D is possibly TRBD1 (5 bases). Trimming shortened V by 5 bases and J by 4 bases, and 17 bases separated the two germline ends. In germline, CDR1 is LNHDA, CDR2 SQIVND (reference sequence). The CDR3 totals 15 residues. The CDR3 loop is CASSYRGGLVTEAFF. The CDR3 coding sequence is TGTGCCAGTAGTTACCGGGGGGGTCTGGTCACTGAAGCTTTCTTT.

In this sample, this clone turned up a few times. The J gene is TRBJ1-1, the V gene TRBV6-1; 7 nucleotides agree with TRBD1. Unmatched junction bases numbered 13, after V lost 1 base and J lost 5 bases. CDR3 length: 17 residues. The germline V gene encodes CDR1 MNHNS and CDR2 SASEGT. The CDR3 DNA reads as TGTGCCAGCAGTGAAGAAGGAAAGACAGGGTGGGGTACTGAAGCTTTCTTT. Amino acids: CASSEEGKTGWGTEAFF.

The rearrangement joins TRBV7-6 to TRBJ2-7, with 7 bases that match TRBD1. Per germline, CDR1 SGHVS and CDR2 FNYEAQ. Unmatched junction bases numbered 9, after V lost 5 bases and J lost 2 bases. The CDR3 runs 15 residues. The CDR3 spells CASSVRDSGPYEQYF. The CDR3 coding sequence is TGTGCCAGCAGCGTAAGGGACAGCGGACCCTACGAGCAGTACTTC.

V usage is TRBV28 and J usage is TRBJ2-5; D gene uncertain. The DNA matches TRBJ2-7 better at its end, which makes the J call doubtful. Germline CDR1 MDHEN, CDR2 SYDVKM. This CDR3 region has 13 residues. CDR3 coding DNA: TGTGCCAGCAGTTTGGGCAGTACCTACGAGCAGTACTTC. Its protein is CASSLGSTYEQYF.

This clone occurred a few times. V is TRBV4-2 and J is TRBJ2-5; the D gene is possibly TRBD2 (6 bases). The CDR3 length is 13 residues. The ends were cut back, 5 bases at V and 7 bases at J, with 14 bases in the middle. Germline CDR1 reads LGHNA; CDR2 reads YNFKEQ. CDR3 amino acids: CASSWGVTGTQYF. DNA for the CDR3: TGTGCCAGCAGCTGGGGGGTCACGGGGACCCAGTACTTC.

The rearrangement joins TRBV11-3 to TRBJ2-1; D is possibly TRBD2 (6 bases). CDR1 SGHNT and CDR2 YENEEA come from the germline V gene. This CDR3 has 15 amino acids. Between the trimmed V and J ends, which lost 1 base and 3 bases, there was a span of 10 bases. The CDR3 region has the DNA TGTGCCAGCAGCTTAGTGAGCGGGTTCTACAATGAGCAGTTCTTC. Translating gives CASSLVSGFYNEQFF.

The V gene is TRBV4-2, the J gene TRBJ1-4, with 9 nucleotides matching TRBD1. This CDR3 is built from 21 residues. Germline assignment: CDR1 LGHNA and CDR2 YNFKEQ. V lost 0 bases, J lost 0 bases, and 14 bases stayed unmatched. CDR3 sequence: CASSQDRWGQGFSPTNEKLFF. CDR3 sequence (DNA): TGTGCCAGCAGCCAAGATCGCTGGGGACAGGGTTTTTCTCCAACTAATGAAAAACTGTTTTTT.

The chain is built from TRBV6-1 and TRBJ2-5; no clear D. The CDR3 extends over 14 amino acids. CDR1 MNHNS and CDR2 SASEGT come from the germline V gene. V was clipped by 0 bases and J by 6 bases, with 11 bases between them. CDR3 region: CASSEAPSKKTQYF. CDR3 nucleotide sequence: TGTGCCAGCAGTGAAGCGCCCTCTAAAAAGACCCAGTACTTC.

The V gene is TRBV30, the J gene TRBJ2-6; no clear D. The CDR3 sequence is 14 residues long. Trimming removed 3 bases at V and 0 bases at J, with 6 bases between. Germline V gene sequence: CDR1 GTSNPN, CDR2 SVGIG (reference sequence). CDR3 sequence (DNA): TGTGCCTGGAGGCGGCCCTCTGGGGCCAACGTCCTGACTTTC. Its protein is CAWRRPSGANVLTF. Full variable domain (rest looked up from reference TRBV30 and TRBJ2-6): SQTIHQWPATLVQPVGSPLSLECTVEGTSNPNLYWYRQAAGRGLQLLFYSVGIGQISSEVPQNLSASRPQDRQFILSSKKLLLSDSGFYLCAWRRPSGANVLTFGAGSRLTVL.

V gene TRBV21-1 combines with J gene TRBJ2-3; TRBD2 is the table's D call and was not checked against the DNA. TRBV21-1 is an annotated pseudogene. The length of the CDR3 is 16 residues. The CDR3 DNA reads as TGTGCCAGCAGGATCGGGACTAGCGGGGGGACAGATACGCAGTATTTT. This sequence encodes CASRIGTSGGTDTQYF.

J is TRBJ2-5 and V is TRBV11-3, with D possibly matching TRBD2 (6 bases). The CDR3 length is 15 residues. V lost 5 bases and J 1 base, leaving 14 bases between the germline ends. Germline CDR1 is SGHNT and CDR2 is YENEEA. CDR3 region: CASSTTVGLQETQYF. In DNA, the CDR3 is TGTGCCAGCAGCACGACGGTGGGACTCCAAGAGACCCAGTACTTC.